These T cell receptor beta chains were read from a single sample in a study of shared T cell receptors in the human thymus. This table comes from immunoSEQ multiplex PCR, and its TCRdb copy is limited to in-frame clones, with some not included. The sample contains approximately 400,000 clones, 85% to 95% of which appear only once. The material sequenced was thymocytes. The receptor source for this set is a human donor. The CDR3 runs from the conserved cysteine through the conserved F or W. The D gene is left open where the match is weak. Rows may omit the clone size; those that give it use once, few, many or a size class.

D gene: TRBD1; clone size: NA; J gene: TRBJ2-1; V gene: TRBV28; CDR3 DNA: TGTGCCAGCAGTTTGTCAGGGGGTGAGGGTGAGCAGTTCTTC; CDR3 protein: CASSLSGGEGEQFF
D gene: TRBD1; clone size: NA; J gene: TRBJ2-5; V gene: TRBV12-5; CDR3 DNA: TGTGCTAGTGGTCCTACCGGGACAGGACGGGAGACCCAGTACTTC; CDR3 protein: CASGPTGTGRETQYF
D gene: TRBD2; clone size: NA; J gene: TRBJ2-2; V gene: TRBV5-6; CDR3 DNA: TGTGCCAGCAGCCAGCCGACTAGCGGGTGTGCCGGGGAGCTGTTTTTT; CDR3 protein: CASSQPTSGCAGELFF
D gene: NA; clone size: once; J gene: TRBJ2-7; V gene: TRBV7-9; CDR3 DNA: TGTGCCAGCAGCTTAGGAACAGGGAGGAGGGAGCAGTACTTC; CDR3 protein: CASSLGTGRREQYF
D gene: NA; clone size: NA; J gene: TRBJ1-1; V gene: TRBV28; CDR3 DNA: TGTGCCAGCAGTTTCAACCTAGGTGGCACTGAAGCTTTCTTT; CDR3 protein: CASSFNLGGTEAFF
D gene: NA; clone size: NA; J gene: TRBJ2-2; V gene: TRBV28; CDR3 DNA: TGTGCCAGCAGCCCCGGACAGCCCTCTGGGGAGCTGTTTTTT; CDR3 protein: CASSPGQPSGELFF
D gene: TRBD1; clone size: NA; J gene: TRBJ2-5; V gene: TRBV7-8; CDR3 DNA: TGTGCCAGCAGCCCGAGGACAGGGGGCTTGAAGACCCAGTACTTC; CDR3 protein: CASSPRTGGLKTQYF
D gene: NA; clone size: NA; J gene: TRBJ2-3; V gene: TRBV11-2; CDR3 DNA: TGTGCCAGCAGCTTCACAGGAGGGGACGCAGATACGCAGTATTTT; CDR3 protein: CASSFTGGDADTQYF
D gene: NA; clone size: once; J gene: TRBJ2-5; V gene: TRBV7-9; CDR3 DNA: TGTGCCAGCAGCCTCGACTACGTAGAGACCCAGTACTTC; CDR3 protein: CASSLDYVETQYF
D gene: NA; clone size: NA; J gene: TRBJ2-3; V gene: TRBV7-2; CDR3 DNA: TGTGCCAGCAGCTTAGACGGGACGGAAGGAGTGGATACGCAGTATTTT; CDR3 protein: CASSLDGTEGVDTQYF
D gene: NA; clone size: NA; J gene: TRBJ1-2; V gene: TRBV7-6; CDR3 DNA: TGTGCCAGCAGCTACCTCATCCCCAGGCAGAAAATGGAGGGCTACACCTTC; CDR3 protein: CASSYLIPRQKMEGYTF
D gene: NA; clone size: NA; J gene: TRBJ1-2; V gene: TRBV29-1; CDR3 DNA: TGCAGCGTTGATGTTAGATTCCAGGGGAGGGAAGGCTACACCTTC; CDR3 protein: CSVDVRFQGREGYTF
D gene: TRBD2; clone size: NA; J gene: TRBJ2-1; V gene: TRBV5-1; CDR3 DNA: TGCGCCAGCAGCTTTAGCGGGAGGGCCGACTACAATGAGCAGTTCTTC; CDR3 protein: CASSFSGRADYNEQFF
D gene: NA; clone size: NA; J gene: TRBJ1-1; V gene: TRBV7-2; CDR3 DNA: TGTGCCAGCAGCACCCGACAATGGGGGTGGGCTTTCTTT; CDR3 protein: CASSTRQWGWAFF
D gene: NA; clone size: few; J gene: TRBJ1-1; V gene: TRBV5-1; CDR3 DNA: TGCGCCAGCAGCTTGGACAGGGCCACTGAAGCTTTCTTT; CDR3 protein: CASSLDRATEAFF
D gene: NA; clone size: NA; J gene: TRBJ1-1; V gene: TRBV19; CDR3 DNA: TGTGCCAGTATAGGGGGGTCTGAAGCTTTCTTT; CDR3 protein: CASIGGSEAFF
D gene: TRBD2; clone size: NA; J gene: TRBJ2-1; V gene: TRBV27; CDR3 DNA: TGTGCCAGCAGCCATACGGCTAGCGGGGTTTCTAATGAGCAGTTCTTC; CDR3 protein: CASSHTASGVSNEQFF
D gene: TRBD2; clone size: NA; J gene: TRBJ2-7; V gene: TRBV4-2; CDR3 DNA: TGTGCCAGCAGCCAAGATGAAACTAGCGGGAGGGCCTCCTACGAGCAGTACTTC; CDR3 protein: CASSQDETSGRASYEQYF
D gene: NA; clone size: NA; J gene: TRBJ2-3; V gene: TRBV4-1; CDR3 DNA: TGCGCCAGCAGCCCCCCCGGCAGGGGTGGGGATACGCAGTATTTT; CDR3 protein: CASSPPGRGGDTQYF
D gene: TRBD1; clone size: NA; J gene: TRBJ2-5; V gene: TRBV14; CDR3 DNA: TGTGCCAGCAGCCAAGATCAAAGGGGACAGGGAATTATGAAGACCCAGTACTTC; CDR3 protein: CASSQDQRGQGIMKTQYF
D gene: NA; clone size: once; J gene: TRBJ1-5; V gene: TRBV5-6; CDR3 DNA: TGTGCCAGCGGCTCGCTGTTTCAGGGGATCCTCCAGCCCCAGCATTTT; CDR3 protein: CASGSLFQGILQPQHF
D gene: TRBD1; clone size: NA; J gene: TRBJ1-2; V gene: TRBV28; CDR3 DNA: TGTGCCAGCAGTCGCCGTGCAGGGGGCGCGGACTATGGCTACACCTTC; CDR3 protein: CASSRRAGGADYGYTF
D gene: NA; clone size: NA; J gene: TRBJ2-7; V gene: TRBV5-4; CDR3 DNA: TGTGCCAGCAGCCCCGAACTGGAAGCCTACGAGCAGTACTTC; CDR3 protein: CASSPELEAYEQYF
D gene: NA; clone size: NA; J gene: TRBJ2-2; V gene: TRBV28; CDR3 DNA: TGTGCCAGCATTGGGGGTCACGGGGAGCTGTTTTTT; CDR3 protein: CASIGGHGELFF
D gene: TRBD1; clone size: NA; J gene: TRBJ1-1; V gene: TRBV5-8; CDR3 DNA: TGTGCCAGCAGCTTGGGGGACAGAGCGAACACTGAAGCTTTCTTT; CDR3 protein: CASSLGDRANTEAFF
D gene: NA; clone size: NA; J gene: TRBJ1-3; V gene: TRBV7-2; CDR3 DNA: TGTGCCAGCAGCTCTGCGGGTATCTCTGGAAACACCATATATTTT; CDR3 protein: CASSSAGISGNTIYF
D gene: NA; clone size: NA; J gene: TRBJ2-3; V gene: TRBV4-1; CDR3 DNA: TGCGCCAGCAGCCCAGAACCAGTCGAGGGCGCAGATACGCAGTATTTT; CDR3 protein: CASSPEPVEGADTQYF
D gene: TRBD2; clone size: NA; J gene: TRBJ2-5; V gene: TRBV14; CDR3 DNA: TGTGCCAGCAGCCAAGTTGCGGGGGGAGAGACCCAGTACTTC; CDR3 protein: CASSQVAGGETQYF
D gene: NA; clone size: NA; J gene: TRBJ2-1; V gene: TRBV21-1; CDR3 DNA: TGTGCCAGCAGCAGGGACACTCACAATGAGCAGTTCTTC; CDR3 protein: CASSRDTHNEQFF
D gene: TRBD2; clone size: once; J gene: TRBJ2-3; V gene: TRBV9; CDR3 DNA: TGTGCCAGCAGCGTACGGGAGGCGAGCACAGATACGCAGTATTTT; CDR3 protein: CASSVREASTDTQYF
D gene: NA; clone size: few; J gene: TRBJ2-7; V gene: TRBV28; CDR3 DNA: TGTGCCAGCTACTCCAGCCAGGTAGGCGAGCAGTACTTC; CDR3 protein: CASYSSQVGEQYF
D gene: NA; clone size: NA; J gene: TRBJ2-1; V gene: TRBV5-6; CDR3 DNA: TGTGCCAGCAGCTTTAAACTAGCCCTCTCCTACAATGAGCAGTTCTTC; CDR3 protein: CASSFKLALSYNEQFF
D gene: NA; clone size: NA; J gene: TRBJ1-1; V gene: TRBV28; CDR3 DNA: TGTGCCAGCAGTTTATCCCAGGATTGGGGCAGGACAGCTTTCTTT; CDR3 protein: CASSLSQDWGRTAFF
D gene: TRBD1; clone size: NA; J gene: TRBJ2-7; V gene: TRBV11-2; CDR3 DNA: TGTGCCAGCAGCTTGACCGGACAGGGGGCATACGACGAGCAGTACTTC; CDR3 protein: CASSLTGQGAYDEQYF
D gene: NA; clone size: NA; J gene: TRBJ1-1; V gene: TRBV5-6; CDR3 DNA: TGTGCCAGCAGCTTGGTAGAAGGAGGAGTACATTCCCGAAACACTGAAGCTTTCTTT; CDR3 protein: CASSLVEGGVHSRNTEAFF
D gene: TRBD2; clone size: once; J gene: TRBJ2-1; V gene: TRBV4-2; CDR3 DNA: TGTGCCAGCAGCCATTACCTAGCGGGAGGTACTAATGAGCAGTTCTTC; CDR3 protein: CASSHYLAGGTNEQFF
D gene: NA; clone size: once; J gene: TRBJ1-1; V gene: TRBV5-8; CDR3 DNA: TGTGCCAGCCTCCCGGGACACCTGAACACTGAAGCTTTCTTT; CDR3 protein: CASLPGHLNTEAFF
D gene: NA; clone size: NA; J gene: TRBJ1-2; V gene: TRBV5-1; CDR3 DNA: TGCGCCAGCAGGCCTGGTTCGGACACCTATGGCTACACCTTC; CDR3 protein: CASRPGSDTYGYTF
D gene: TRBD1; clone size: NA; J gene: TRBJ1-5; V gene: TRBV28; CDR3 DNA: TGTGCCAGCAGGCAACAGGGGGCAAGCCAGCCCCAGCATTTT; CDR3 protein: CASRQQGASQPQHF
D gene: NA; clone size: NA; J gene: TRBJ1-4; V gene: TRBV20-1; CDR3 DNA: TGCAGTGCTAAAGGGGGAAAACTGTTTTTT; CDR3 protein: CSAKGGKLFF
D gene: TRBD1; clone size: once; J gene: TRBJ1-4; V gene: TRBV27; CDR3 DNA: TGTGCCAGCAGTCTTTCACAGGGGGCAGGTGAAAAACTGTTTTTT; CDR3 protein: CASSLSQGAGEKLFF
D gene: NA; clone size: NA; J gene: TRBJ1-2; V gene: TRBV11-1; CDR3 DNA: TGTGCCAGCTCATCCGACGGGAGCTATGGCTACACCTTC; CDR3 protein: CASSSDGSYGYTF
D gene: NA; clone size: NA; J gene: TRBJ2-2; V gene: TRBV4-2; CDR3 DNA: TGTGCCAGCAGCCAAGATCTAGGAGGGAACACCGGGGAGCTGTTTTTT; CDR3 protein: CASSQDLGGNTGELFF
D gene: NA; clone size: NA; J gene: TRBJ2-4; V gene: TRBV15; CDR3 DNA: TGTGCCACCAGCAGGGCCTGGGCGGGGGCAGCCAAAAACATTCAGTACTTC; CDR3 protein: CATSRAWAGAAKNIQYF
D gene: TRBD2; clone size: NA; J gene: TRBJ2-1; V gene: TRBV7-9; CDR3 DNA: TGTGCCAGCAGCTTCAACCTTTCGACTAGCGGGGTCTACAATGAGCAGTTCTTC; CDR3 protein: CASSFNLSTSGVYNEQFF
D gene: TRBD2; clone size: NA; J gene: TRBJ2-7; V gene: TRBV18; CDR3 DNA: TGTGCCAGCTCACCCTCTCTAGCGGGAGGGCCCCAGGTCTACGAGCAGTACTTC; CDR3 protein: CASSPSLAGGPQVYEQYF
D gene: NA; clone size: NA; J gene: TRBJ2-7; V gene: TRBV28; CDR3 DNA: TGTGCCAGCAGCCCTCCGGGTGTGGGGACCTCCTACGAGCAGTACTTC; CDR3 protein: CASSPPGVGTSYEQYF
D gene: NA; clone size: once; J gene: TRBJ1-2; V gene: TRBV6-4; CDR3 DNA: TGTGCCAGCAGTGACGAGGGGAACTATGGCTACACCTTC; CDR3 protein: CASSDEGNYGYTF
D gene: NA; clone size: NA; J gene: TRBJ2-2; V gene: TRBV6-5; CDR3 DNA: TGTGCCAGCAGGGTCGGACACACCGGGGAGCTGTTTTTT; CDR3 protein: CASRVGHTGELFF
D gene: NA; clone size: once; J gene: TRBJ2-7; V gene: TRBV11-2; CDR3 DNA: TGTGCCAGTGGCTCCACATGCCTGGACTTC; CDR3 protein: CASGSTCLDF
D gene: TRBD2; clone size: NA; J gene: TRBJ2-5; V gene: TRBV15; CDR3 DNA: TGTGCCACCAGCAGAAAGACTAGCGAGGAGACCCAGTACTTC; CDR3 protein: CATSRKTSEETQYF
D gene: TRBD2; clone size: NA; J gene: TRBJ2-1; V gene: TRBV30; CDR3 DNA: TGTGCCTTAAATGTACTAGCGGAATACAATGAGCAGTTCTTC; CDR3 protein: CALNVLAEYNEQFF
D gene: TRBD2; clone size: NA; J gene: TRBJ2-1; V gene: TRBV7-2; CDR3 DNA: TGTGCCAGCAGCTTAGGTCGGGAGGGGAGGAATGAGCAGTTCTTC; CDR3 protein: CASSLGREGRNEQFF
D gene: NA; clone size: NA; J gene: TRBJ2-7; V gene: TRBV27; CDR3 DNA: TGTGCCAGCAGTCCCTCTAGCGTACAAATTTCCTACGAGCAGTACTTC; CDR3 protein: CASSPSSVQISYEQYF